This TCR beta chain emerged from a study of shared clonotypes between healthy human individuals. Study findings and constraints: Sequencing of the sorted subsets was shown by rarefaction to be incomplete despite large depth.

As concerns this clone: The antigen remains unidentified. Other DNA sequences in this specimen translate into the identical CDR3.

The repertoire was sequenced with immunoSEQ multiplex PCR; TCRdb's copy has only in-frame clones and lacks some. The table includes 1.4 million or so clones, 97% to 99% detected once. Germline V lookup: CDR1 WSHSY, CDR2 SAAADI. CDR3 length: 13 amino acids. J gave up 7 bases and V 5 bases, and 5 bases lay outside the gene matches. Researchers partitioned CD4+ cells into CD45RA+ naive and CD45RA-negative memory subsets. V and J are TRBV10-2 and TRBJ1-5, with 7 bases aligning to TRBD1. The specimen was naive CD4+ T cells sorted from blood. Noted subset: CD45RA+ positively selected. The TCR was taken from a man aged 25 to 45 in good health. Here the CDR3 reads CASSTQGDQPQHF. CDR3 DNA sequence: TGCGCCAGCAGTACCCAGGGGGACCAGCCCCAGCATTTT.